This T cell receptor beta chain was recovered during a study of blood T cell repertoires in COVID-19. Germline values: CDR1 KGHSH, CDR2 LQKENI. This CDR3 region has 12 residues. V was clipped by 2 bases and J by 4 bases, with 5 bases between them. The method was immunoSEQ multiplex PCR; TCRdb's version includes in-frame clones alone and lacks a portion of them. Of under 300,000 clones detected, around 83% appear once; the ten largest clones hold 5% to 7.5%. In terms of age and location, participants ranged from roughly 18 to 100 years and lived in 24 US areas. A COVID-19 case was met by exposed participants within 2 weeks before study entry.

V usage is TRBV18 and J usage is TRBJ1-1; the D is unclear. Specimen: PBMCs or T cells enriched from blood (not recorded which). The clonotype comes from a woman aged 45-65 years who had been exposed to COVID-19. The CDR3 loop is CASSPMRTEAFF. The CDR3 DNA sequence: TGTGCCAGCTCACCAATGCGCACTGAAGCTTTCTTT.